This section outlines one T cell receptor (beta chain) sequence together with its context. Germline V gene lookup returns CDR1 SNHLY and CDR2 FYNNEI. This CDR3 is built from 13 residues. Trimming stripped 3 bases from V and 6 bases from J, with 11 bases between. This entry is derived from a study of blood T cell repertoires in COVID-19. About the research overall: Specimens from acute and convalescent COVID-19 originated in the United States, Italy and Spain. T cells, B-cell-depleted T cells, or PBMCs supplied cDNA or gDNA.

Original handling: By means of reference gene primer amplification, nucleated cell counts were estimated. The protocol was immunoSEQ multiplex PCR, while the TCRdb copy is restricted to in-frame clones and leaves out a portion. The V and J calls and clone size are taken from that table; D and trimming were inferred from the DNA. This sample has about 56,000 clones, with around 80% found just once. The specimen sequenced was peripheral blood. This chain connects TRBV2 to TRBJ1-1; a possible D gene is TRBD1 (6 bases). This clonotype originated in a woman at least 80 years old with acute or convalescent COVID-19. The CDR3 spells CASSEGAPAEAFF. The CDR3 coding sequence is TGTGCCAGCAGTGAGGGGGCACCAGCTGAAGCTTTCTTT.